Shown below are 23 T cell receptor beta chains from a single sample sequenced in a study of identical twins. MiXCR, applied by TCRdb to the 5' RACE reads, yields one record per CDR3 protein. Of around 480,000 distinct CDR3 sequences in the sample, 13% to 15% are singletons; the top ten hold 0.4% to 0.55%. These data were likewise used in another study, on yellow fever vaccine responses in identical twins.

Sequenced material: CD4+ T cells sorted from blood. All receptors derive from a woman between 18 and 30 years old in good health.

This clonotype has only a few counts. This chain uses TRBV7-2 with TRBJ2-2, with TRBD1 identical over 7 bases. V lost 4 bases to trimming and J lost 6 bases; unmatched junction nucleotides: 5. There are 14 residues in the CDR3. Germline V CDR1 and CDR2: SGHTA, FQGNSA. The CDR3 bases are TGTGCCAGCAGCTCGCAACAGGGGTCCGGGGAGCTGTTTTTT. Translated, it gives CASSSQQGSGELFF.

The chain uses TRBV3-1 and TRBJ2-5, with D tentatively TRBD2 (7 bases). Per germline, CDR1 LGHDT and CDR2 YNNKEL (reference sequence). The CDR3 loop spans 15 amino acids. Between the trimmed V and J ends, which lost 8 bases and 0 bases, there was a span of 16 bases. The CDR3 DNA reads as TGTGCCAGCCACTTGGGGGGGGCGAACCAAGAGACCCAGTACTTC. Its translation: CASHLGGANQETQYF.

This chain links TRBV18 with TRBJ2-7; weak D call: TRBD1 (5 bases). This CDR3 is 16 amino acids long. Trimming removed 0 bases at V and 5 bases at J, with 17 bases between. Germline V gives CDR1 KGHSH, CDR2 LQKENI. The CDR3: CASSPPGQLLTHEQYF. CDR3 nucleotide sequence: TGTGCCAGCTCACCACCCGGACAACTGCTAACCCACGAGCAGTACTTC. The entire variable domain, with the rest obtained from reference TRBV18 and TRBJ2-7, is as follows: NAGVMQNPRHLVRRRGQEARLRCSPMKGHSHVYWYRQLPEEGLKFMVYLQKENIIDESGMPKERFSAEFPKEGPSILRIQQVVRGDSAAYFCASSPPGQLLTHEQYFGPGTRLTVT.

In this sample, this clonotype turned up many times. V is TRBV6-2 or TRBV6-3 and J is TRBJ2-3; D perhaps matches TRBD1 (5 bases). V gave up 7 bases and J gave up 2 bases, with 10 bases separating them. The CDR3 loop spans 13 amino acids. Per the germline V gene, CDR1 is MNHEY and CDR2 is SVGEGT. CDR3 nucleotides: TGTGCCAGCATGCAGGGCCTCACAGATACGCAGTATTTT. Translating gives CASMQGLTDTQYF.

J is TRBJ2-7 and V is TRBV6-5, with D maybe TRBD2 (7 bases). CDR3 length: 16 amino acids. Germline V gives CDR1 MNHEY, CDR2 SVGAGI. Trimming cost V 11 bases and J 4 bases, with 27 bases left between them. In DNA form, the CDR3 reads TGTGCCGGGAGTTTCGGGCCCTTGGGGGGGCCTTACGAGCAGTACTTC. Its protein product is CAGSFGPLGGPYEQYF.

The V call is TRBV20-1, the J call TRBJ2-3, with D hard to call. The germline V gene has CDR1 DFQATT and CDR2 SNEGSKA (reference sequence). Trimming pared 5 bases from V and 6 bases from J, leaving 12 bases between. The CDR3 has 12 residues. Written as DNA, the CDR3 is TGCAGTGCTCCTCCAGTAGTGGATACGCAGTATTTT. Protein product: CSAPPVVDTQYF.

The CDR3 protein is CASSRRSYGYTF. CDR3 nucleotide sequence: TGTGCCAGCAGCCGCAGGAGCTATGGCTACACCTTC. The rearrangement joins TRBV3-1 to TRBJ1-2; D not certain. V dropped 4 bases and J dropped 4 bases, with 7 bases sitting between them. There are 12 residues in the CDR3. Germline V gene sequence: CDR1 LGHDT, CDR2 YNNKEL (reference sequence).

This clonotype was counted ten times or more. V usage is TRBV6-2 or TRBV6-3 and J usage is TRBJ2-7; D is unresolved. The CDR3 extends over 13 amino acids. Germline V gene lookup returns CDR1 MNHEY and CDR2 SVGEGT. With 2 bases removed from V and 4 bases from J, the gap between germline ends came to 9 bases. DNA of the CDR3: TGTGCCAGCAGTTACGACCGAGGATACGAGCAGTACTTC. Protein sequence: CASSYDRGYEQYF.

This clonotype was counted ten times or more. The rearrangement links TRBV29-1 to TRBJ2-2; no clear D. V was clipped by 7 bases and J by 1 base, with 7 bases between them. The V gene's germline CDR1 is SQVTM and CDR2 ANQGSEA. CDR3 length equals 12 residues. The CDR3 is CSGSLNTGELFF. Here the CDR3 DNA reads TGCAGCGGCAGTTTGAACACCGGGGAGCTGTTTTTT.

This clonotype was recorded many times. This chain joins TRBV12-3 or TRBV12-4 and TRBJ1-2, with 8 bases matching TRBD1. The CDR3 runs 16 residues. V lost 4 bases and J lost 7; bases outside the gene matches: 14. The CDR3 protein is CASSSLAGQGTGGYTF. DNA for the CDR3: TGTGCCAGCAGTTCCCTGGCGGGTCAGGGGACAGGTGGCTACACCTTC.

The chain couples TRBV4-1 to TRBJ2-7; 9 nucleotides align to TRBD2. The CDR3 sequence is 15 residues long. In germline, CDR1 is MGHRA, CDR2 YSYEKL. J was trimmed by 6 bases and V by 1 base; bases with no gene match: 7. This CDR3 reads CASSQVTGLASEQYF. The DNA of the CDR3 is TGCGCCAGCAGCCAAGTTACGGGACTAGCTTCCGAGCAGTACTTC.

In this sample, this clonotype turned up many times. One end of the junction fails to match germline, which may point to a read error. CDR3 nucleotides: TGTGCCAGCAGCCAAGGAGATACCATCGCGGACTTC. Translated, it gives CASSQGDTIADF. The V call is TRBV3-1, the J call TRBJ2-7, with D unresolved. Germline-derived CDR1 and CDR2 are LGHDT and YNNKEL (reference sequence). CDR3 length: 12 residues.

This clonotype came up a few times. This chain joins TRBV28 and TRBJ2-5; D might be TRBD1 or TRBD2, each matching 6 bases. In germline, CDR1 is MDHEN, CDR2 SYDVKM. The CDR3 has 15 residues. Trimming pared 5 bases from V and 3 bases from J, leaving 16 bases between. CDR3 loop: CASSPGALGEETQYF. The CDR3 bases are TGTGCCAGCAGTCCGGGGGCCTTGGGCGAAGAGACCCAGTACTTC.

The rearrangement joins TRBV15 to TRBJ2-7; D may be TRBD1 (6 bases). There are 12 residues in the CDR3. Trimming removed 1 base at V and 7 bases at J, with 8 bases between. CDR1 is LNHNV and CDR2 is YYDKDF in the germline V gene (reference sequence). Here the CDR3 DNA reads TGTGCCACCAGCAGAGCAGGGGCTGAGCAGTACTTC. This encodes CATSRAGAEQYF.

This clonotype was counted between two and nine times. The V call is TRBV4-2, the J call TRBJ2-1, with TRBD1 identical over 7 bases. This CDR3 region has 16 residues. Germline CDR1 reads LGHNA; CDR2 reads YNFKEQ. J lost 4 bases, V lost 0 bases, and 6 bases had no gene match. The CDR3, as DNA: TGTGCCAGCAGCCAAGAAGGCAGGGGGACGTACAATGAGCAGTTCTTC. Protein product: CASSQEGRGTYNEQFF.

This clonotype has only a few counts. The chain is built from TRBV5-1 and TRBJ2-5; no clear D gene. Germline values: CDR1 SGHRS, CDR2 YFSETQ. This CDR3 is built from 15 residues. Trimming took 4 bases from V and 4 from J, leaving 17 bases between them. The CDR3 sequence: CASSPVEVKGETQYF. CDR3 sequence (DNA): TGCGCCAGCAGCCCGGTGGAAGTAAAAGGAGAGACCCAGTACTTC.

The chain carries TRBV24-1 and TRBJ2-3, with D tentatively TRBD1 or TRBD2 (5 bases each). This CDR3 is built from 17 residues. Deletions cut 1 base from V and 0 bases from J, with 13 bases between. Germline CDR1 is KGHDR and CDR2 is SFDVKD. CDR3 sequence reads: CATSDFKTGPSTDTQYF. In DNA, the CDR3 is TGTGCCACCAGTGATTTTAAGACGGGGCCTAGCACAGATACGCAGTATTTT.

The gene calls are TRBV29-1 and TRBJ2-7; D ambiguous. V lost 7 bases to trimming and J lost 4 bases, with 14 bases between them. The CDR3 contains 12 residues. Germline V gene lookup returns CDR1 SQVTM and CDR2 ANQGSEA. CDR3 residues: CSAMTSPYEQYF. Here the CDR3 DNA reads TGCAGCGCTATGACAAGCCCTTACGAGCAGTACTTC.

This clonotype was seen repeatedly, ten times or more. CDR3 nucleotide sequence: TGTGCCACCAGTGCCTTCACAGGGGGTCGCCCAGATACGCAGTATTTT. It translates to CATSAFTGGRPDTQYF. The J gene is TRBJ2-3, the V gene TRBV24-1, with TRBD1 matching 8 bases. The CDR3 extends over 16 amino acids. V gave up 5 bases and J gave up 4 bases; unmatched junction bases: 10. CDR1 and CDR2 from the germline V gene are KGHDR and SFDVKD.

This clonotype was observed a handful of times. The V gene is TRBV7-9, the J gene TRBJ2-1, with a weak D call TRBD2 (6 bases). The V end was cut by 8 bases, the J end by 2 bases, with 13 bases between. Germline lookup yields CDR1 SEHNR and CDR2 FQNEAQ (reference sequence). CDR3 size: 14 residues. The CDR3 loop is CASSTGTPYNEQFF. The DNA of the CDR3 is TGTGCCAGCTCGACCGGGACTCCCTACAATGAGCAGTTCTTC. Supplemented by reference TRBV7-9 and TRBJ2-1, the full variable domain reads DTGVSQNPRHKITKRGQNVTFRCDPISEHNRLYWYRQTLGQGPEFLTYFQNEAQLEKSRLLSDRFSAERPKGSFSTLEIQRTEQGDSAMYLCASSTGTPYNEQFFGPGTRLTVL.

This clonotype was observed a few times. This chain links TRBV12-3 or TRBV12-4 with TRBJ1-5; maybe TRBD1 (5 bases). The CDR3 covers 15 residues. V was pared by 4 bases and J by 0 bases, with 10 bases between. The CDR3 is CASSSGPGSNQPQHF. The CDR3 DNA reads as TGTGCCAGCAGTTCAGGGCCAGGTAGCAATCAGCCCCAGCATTTT.

This clonotype was counted many times. The CDR3 coding sequence is TGCAGCGTTTCCAGGGGCGGTGGTAATGAAAAACTGTTTTTT. Translation gives CSVSRGGGNEKLFF. The rearrangement uses TRBV29-1 and TRBJ1-4, with a tentative D call TRBD1 (6 bases). CDR1 and CDR2 (germline): SQVTM, ANQGSEA. The V end lost 5 bases, the J end lost 4 bases, and 14 bases lay between the germline ends. The CDR3 is 14 amino acids. Full variable domain (rest looked up from reference TRBV29-1 and TRBJ1-4): SAVISQKPSRDICQRGTSLTIQCQVDSQVTMMFWYRQQPGQSLTLIATANQGSEATYESGFVIDKFPISRPNLTFSTLTVSNMSPEDSSIYLCSVSRGGGNEKLFFGSGTQLSVL.

This clonotype was seen a few times. CDR3 sequence: CASSLAQESQTFF. The CDR3 DNA is TGTGCCAGCAGCTTAGCGCAGGAGAGTCAAACGTTCTTC. This chain uses TRBV7-2 with TRBJ2-1; D gene unclear. This CDR3 has 13 amino acids. CDR1 and CDR2 (germline): SGHTA, FQGNSA. The germline V and J ends were trimmed by 0 bases and 15 bases, with 15 bases remaining between them.